The source of this TCR beta chain is a study of blood T cell repertoires in COVID-19. Study-level information: Acute and convalescent COVID-19 samples came from the United States, Italy and Spain. Sources were T cells, B-cell-depleted T cells, or PBMCs; the material itself was cDNA or gDNA.

A single count supports this clone. Looked up from germline, CDR1 is LNHDA and CDR2 is SQIVND (reference sequence). The CDR3 spans 13 residues. V shed 5 bases and J shed 6 bases, with 13 bases lying between them. Per the original data handling: Amplifying reference gene primers gave estimates of nucleated cell counts. The data were produced by immunoSEQ multiplex PCR, yet TCRdb's version contains in-frame clones alone and is incomplete. The DNA was the basis for D and trimming; V, J and clone size are from that table. The table includes over 150,000 clones, 85% to 90% detected once. This sequence originates from a man in his 60s with COVID-19, enrolled during active disease. Material: peripheral blood. The chain employs TRBV19 and TRBJ2-5; perhaps TRBD2 as D (6 bases). CDR3 residues: CASSPGSGQTQYF. CDR3 DNA: TGTGCCAGTAGTCCCGGGAGCGGTCAGACCCAGTACTTC.